The present entry profiles one T cell receptor (beta chain) with its context. Its specificity is not known. Germline values: CDR1 SQVTM, CDR2 ANQGSEA. V was shortened by 6 bases and J by 6 bases, with 12 bases between the two germline ends. This CDR3 contains 12 residues. The people who gave samples were healthy Caucasians from Russia, aged roughly 6 to 100. This specimen comes from a study of blood T cells in healthy people across ages. Broader study findings: TCR beta diversity tracked closely with naive T cell percentage. Diversity estimates drawn from one million T cells were deemed underestimates.

The use of a sample-barcoded 5' primer and a J-beta primer mix characterized a second PCR of roughly 7 to 12 cycles. Each of the cDNA molecules was tagged by a template-switch adaptor with 12 random nucleotides. Using its own MiXCR run on the 5' RACE reads, TCRdb lists one record per CDR3 protein. The sample has about 1.1 million distinct CDR3 sequences, about two fifths seen once. The chain has TRBV29-1 and TRBJ2-4; tentatively, D is TRBD1 (5 bases). What was sequenced was blood. The sequence came from a man aged 18-30 years in good health. CDR3 protein: CSVLDSRNIQYF. The DNA of the CDR3 is TGCAGCGTCCTAGACAGCCGAAACATTCAGTACTTC.